This T cell receptor beta chain is from a study of T cell responses to AZD1222 COVID-19 vaccine. Study-level background: It was second doses at about 4 or about 12 weeks that were pooled. Findings of the study overall: The donors showed a predominance of white British ancestry and of females, with possible underestimation of clonal diversity.

TCRdb's table, derived via immunoSEQ multiplex PCR, lists solely in-frame clones and lacks some. The sample lists fewer than 110,000 clones, 91% occurring once. On this clone itself: What it binds is unknown.

This CDR3 spans 13 amino acids. Germline trimming cut 4 bases from V and 6 bases from J; bases unmatched to any gene: 2. Germline V CDR1 and CDR2: GTSNPN, SVGIG (reference sequence). The J gene is TRBJ2-1, the V gene TRBV30; 11 nucleotides align to TRBD1. Sequenced here: peripheral blood, sampled on day 0 of AZD1222 vaccination. The TCR was taken from an adult in good health. CDR3 in DNA: TGTGCCTGGAACGGACAGGGGGCCAATGAGCAGTTCTTC. As protein: CAWNGQGANEQFF.